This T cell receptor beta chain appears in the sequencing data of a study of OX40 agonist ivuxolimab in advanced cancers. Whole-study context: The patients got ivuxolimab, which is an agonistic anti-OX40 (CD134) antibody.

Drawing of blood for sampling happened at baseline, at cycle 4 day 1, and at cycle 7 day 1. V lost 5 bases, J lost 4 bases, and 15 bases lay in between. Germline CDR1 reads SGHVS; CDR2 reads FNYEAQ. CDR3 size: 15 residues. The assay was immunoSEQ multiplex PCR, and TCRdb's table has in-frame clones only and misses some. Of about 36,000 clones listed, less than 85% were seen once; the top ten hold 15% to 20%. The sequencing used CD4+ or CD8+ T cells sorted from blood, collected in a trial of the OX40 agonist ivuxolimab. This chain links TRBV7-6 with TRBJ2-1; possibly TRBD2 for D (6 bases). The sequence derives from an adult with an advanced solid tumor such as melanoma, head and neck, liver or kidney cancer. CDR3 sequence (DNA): TGTGCCAGCAGCGGAGGGGACCATCAATACAATGAGCAGTTCTTC. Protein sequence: CASSGGDHQYNEQFF.